The 29 T cell receptor beta chains reported below all come from one sample, sequenced in a study of cytomegalovirus exposure and HLA in healthy donors. This table comes from immunoSEQ multiplex PCR, and its TCRdb copy is limited to in-frame clones, with some not included. Here the sample spans approximately 82,000 clones, 90% to 95% being singletons. Sequencing was carried out using PBMCs. The receptor set was obtained from a young woman in good health and CMV-seronegative.

The chain uses TRBV5-1 and TRBJ2-5; D remains unclear. The CDR3 has 12 residues. Germline-derived CDR1 and CDR2 are SGHRS and YFSETQ. The V gene lost 4 bases and the J gene lost 0 bases, with 4 bases spanning the gap. As DNA, the CDR3 is TGCGCCAGCAGCGCGTACCAAGAGACCCAGTACTTC. It specifies CASSAYQETQYF. Combining the CDR3 with reference TRBV5-1 and TRBJ2-5 gives the whole variable domain KAGVTQTPRYLIKTRGQQVTLSCSPISGHRSVSWYQQTPGQGLQFLFEYFSETQRNKGNFPGRFSGRQFSNSRSEMNVSTLELGDSALYLCASSAYQETQYFGPGTRLLVL.

The CDR3 region has the DNA TGCGCCAGCAGTGAGTCTGCGTGGAACACTGAAGCTTTCTTT. This encodes CASSESAWNTEAFF. This chain connects TRBV10-1 to TRBJ1-1; D gene uncertain. Germline CDR1 and CDR2: WNHNN and SYGVQD (reference sequence). The CDR3 totals 14 residues. Between the trimmed V and J ends, which lost 0 bases and 1 base, there was a span of 6 bases.

CDR3 loop: CAWSVQAGSGNTIYF. The CDR3 nucleotides read TGTGCCTGGAGTGTCCAGGCAGGCTCTGGAAACACCATATATTTT. The gene calls are TRBV30 and TRBJ1-3, with no clear D. The V and J ends lost 0 bases and 0 bases respectively, with 9 bases between them. The CDR3 loop spans 15 amino acids. The germline CDR1 and CDR2 sequences are GTSNPN and SVGIG (reference sequence).

The chain combines TRBV30 with TRBJ2-3; a possible D gene is TRBD2 (5 bases). The V end was cut by 3 bases, the J end by 3 bases, with 10 bases between. The germline gives CDR1 GTSNPN, CDR2 SVGIG (reference sequence). The CDR3 sequence is 13 residues long. As DNA, the CDR3 is TGTGCCTGGAGAAGGCGGGCGACAGATACGCAGTATTTT. Protein: CAWRRRATDTQYF.

V is TRBV19 and J is TRBJ2-2; TRBD1 agrees at 7 bases. The CDR3 has 15 residues. CDR1 is LNHDA and CDR2 is SQIVND in the germline V gene (reference sequence). V gave up 7 bases and J gave up 2 bases; unmatched junction bases: 7. The CDR3 spells CASIPGTANTGELFF. CDR3 DNA sequence: TGTGCCAGTATCCCGGGGACAGCTAACACCGGGGAGCTGTTTTTT.

The rearrangement uses TRBV5-1 and TRBJ1-1; no clear D. The CDR3 totals 15 residues. From germline, CDR1 is SGHRS and CDR2 YFSETQ. V dropped 3 bases and J dropped 1 base, with 13 bases sitting between them. CDR3 sequence reads: CASSWRDAKNTEAFF. Here the CDR3 DNA reads TGCGCCAGCAGCTGGCGGGATGCTAAGAACACTGAAGCTTTCTTT.

This chain connects TRBV4-1 to TRBJ2-1; 9 nucleotides match TRBD2. Germline V gene sequence: CDR1 MGHRA, CDR2 YSYEKL. Losses at the gene ends were 1 base for V and 4 bases for J; bases not matched to a gene: 5. The CDR3 runs to 16 residues. CDR3 protein: CASSQVWTSAYNEQFF. CDR3 sequence (DNA): TGCGCCAGCAGCCAAGTTTGGACTAGCGCTTACAATGAGCAGTTCTTC.

The gene calls are TRBV6-5 and TRBJ2-1; the D gene is possibly TRBD2 (6 bases). CDR3 length equals 14 residues. Germline-derived CDR1 and CDR2 are MNHEY and SVGAGI. Trimming took off 4 bases at V and 4 bases at J, with 11 bases between the two ends. The CDR3 is CASSSHRGYNEQFF. The CDR3 DNA sequence: TGTGCCAGCAGTTCCCACCGGGGGTACAATGAGCAGTTCTTC.

The V gene is TRBV6-5, the J gene TRBJ2-3; no reliable D call. The germline V gene encodes CDR1 MNHEY and CDR2 SVGAGI. The germline V and J ends were trimmed by 0 bases and 1 base, with 5 bases remaining between them. The CDR3 sequence is 14 residues long. CDR3 loop: CASSYSQGTDTQYF. Here the CDR3 DNA reads TGTGCCAGCAGTTACTCTCAGGGCACAGATACGCAGTATTTT.

The V gene is TRBV10-3, the J gene TRBJ1-5; D is uncertain. V lost 1 base and J 6 bases, leaving 13 bases between the germline ends. Per germline, CDR1 ENHRY and CDR2 SYGVKD. The CDR3 has 15 residues. CDR3 coding DNA: TGTGCCATCAGTGAGTTGGCAGAGGGAGGTCAGCCCCAGCATTTT. It specifies CAISELAEGGQPQHF.

This clone was picked up one time. The chain couples TRBV7-6 to TRBJ2-7, with 7 positions matching TRBD2. Trimming removed 5 bases from V and 6 bases from J; junction bases left unmatched: 13. Looked up from germline, CDR1 is SGHVS and CDR2 is FNYEAQ. The CDR3 has 15 residues. Here the CDR3 DNA reads TGTGCCAGCAGCCCGGGGGGTACCTTGGGGAGCGAGCAGTACTTC. Protein product: CASSPGGTLGSEQYF.

V is TRBV4-1 and J is TRBJ2-1, with 8 bases aligning to TRBD2. The CDR3 has 16 amino acids. J was trimmed by 7 bases and V by 3 bases; bases with no gene match: 11. Germline CDR1 reads MGHRA; CDR2 reads YSYEKL. This chain's CDR3 is CASSQPLAGSKNEQFF. Written as DNA, the CDR3 is TGCGCCAGCAGCCAGCCATTAGCGGGGTCAAAGAATGAGCAGTTCTTC.

V usage is TRBV27 and J usage is TRBJ2-7; D may be TRBD1 (6 bases). CDR1 and CDR2 from the germline V gene are MNHEY and SMNVEV (reference sequence). The CDR3 runs 13 residues. V was clipped by 5 bases and J by 9 bases, with 17 bases between them. The CDR3 loop is CASSRPDRSAQYF. DNA for the CDR3: TGTGCCAGCAGTAGACCAGACAGGTCTGCGCAGTACTTC.

V gene TRBV7-9 combines with J gene TRBJ2-7; no reliable D call. The V gene's germline CDR1 is SEHNR and CDR2 FQNEAQ (reference sequence). CDR3 length: 12 amino acids. Trimming pared 4 bases from V and 3 bases from J, leaving 7 bases between. The CDR3 nucleotides are TGTGCCAGCAGCTCGAGTCACTACGAGCAGTACTTC. This encodes CASSSSHYEQYF.

This clone was observed a handful of times. The rearrangement links TRBV6-5 to TRBJ2-7; a possible D gene is TRBD1 (6 bases). Germline lookup yields CDR1 MNHEY and CDR2 SVGAGI. V was shortened by 6 bases and J by 4 bases, with 19 bases between the two germline ends. The CDR3 is 15 residues long. CDR3 nucleotides: TGTGCCAGCAGCTTCAGGGGCTCCGAGGGGTACGAGCAGTACTTC. Residues: CASSFRGSEGYEQYF.

The rearrangement links TRBV4-1 to TRBJ2-7; D unclear. CDR3 length: 14 residues. Germline lookup yields CDR1 MGHRA and CDR2 YSYEKL. The germline V and J ends were trimmed by 0 bases and 0 bases, with 6 bases remaining between them. CDR3 nucleotides: TGCGCCAGCAGCCAAGAAACAGTCTCCTACGAGCAGTACTTC. This translates into CASSQETVSYEQYF.

V usage is TRBV5-8 and J usage is TRBJ2-7; 7 nucleotides agree with TRBD1. Germline-derived CDR1 and CDR2 are SGHTS and YDEGEE. Trimming at V came to 6 bases and at J to 2 bases, leaving 14 bases not matched to a gene. CDR3 length: 16 amino acids. The CDR3 spells CASTTVSGTVTYEQYF. The CDR3 DNA follows: TGTGCCAGCACCACAGTCTCCGGGACAGTCACCTACGAGCAGTACTTC.

This chain connects TRBV11-2 to TRBJ2-5; TRBD1 matches 7 bases. Germline V CDR1 and CDR2: SGHAT, FQNNGV. Trimming cost V 1 base and J 4 bases; bases outside gene matches: 6. CDR3 length: 15 amino acids. The CDR3 here is CASSLGQGRGETQYF. The CDR3 bases are TGTGCCAGCAGCTTAGGACAGGGAAGGGGAGAGACCCAGTACTTC.

The chain employs TRBV7-2 and TRBJ2-7, with D perhaps matching TRBD1 (5 bases). This CDR3 is built from 15 residues. Trimming shortened V by 5 bases and J by 4 bases, and 18 bases separated the two germline ends. Germline V gene lookup returns CDR1 SGHTA and CDR2 FQGNSA. Here the CDR3 reads CASSPDPGPPYEQYF. CDR3 DNA: TGTGCCAGCAGCCCCGACCCAGGGCCTCCTTACGAGCAGTACTTC.

This chain connects TRBV5-6 to TRBJ2-7; 7 bases are shared with TRBD2. V lost 4 bases to trimming and J lost 7 bases; unmatched junction nucleotides: 20. The length of the CDR3 is 17 residues. Germline V lookup: CDR1 SGHDT, CDR2 YYEEEE. The CDR3 loop reads CASSLGLSSGDFGEQYF. The CDR3 coding sequence is TGTGCCAGCAGCCTGGGGTTGAGCAGCGGGGACTTTGGAGAGCAGTACTTC.

The chain employs TRBV2 and TRBJ1-5; D uncertain. CDR1 and CDR2 from the germline V gene are SNHLY and FYNNEI. The CDR3 is made up of 15 amino acids. The V gene lost 1 base and the J gene lost 2 bases, with 9 bases spanning the gap. CDR3 loop: CASSEGAPGNQPQHF. CDR3 nucleotide sequence: TGTGCCAGCAGTGAAGGGGCCCCCGGCAATCAGCCCCAGCATTTT.

This clone appeared once. The chain carries TRBV21-1 and TRBJ2-7; the table assigns TRBD1, which was not confirmed against the DNA. TRBV21-1 is assigned pseudogene status. CDR3 length: 17 residues. Written as DNA, the CDR3 is TGTGCCAGCAGCAAAAAGGGGACAGGAAAGTTATCCTACGAGCAGTACTTC. Protein: CASSKKGTGKLSYEQYF.

The rearrangement links TRBV5-1 to TRBJ2-5; 10 bases are a match to TRBD1. J was trimmed by 4 bases and V by 4 bases; bases with no gene match: 7. CDR1 is SGHRS and CDR2 is YFSETQ in the germline V gene. CDR3 length: 15 residues. CDR3 residues: CASSHGQGGRETQYF. The CDR3 DNA reads TGCGCCAGCAGCCACGGACAGGGGGGACGAGAGACCCAGTACTTC.

This rearrangement joins TRBV10-1 to TRBJ1-1, with 8 bases that match TRBD1. V was pared by 2 bases and J by 0 bases, with 2 bases of the junction left unmatched. The CDR3 totals 15 residues. CDR1 is WNHNN and CDR2 is SYGVQD in the germline V gene (reference sequence). The chain's CDR3 is CASSEGTGMNTEAFF. CDR3 DNA: TGCGCCAGCAGTGAGGGGACAGGTATGAACACTGAAGCTTTCTTT.

V and J are TRBV5-1 and TRBJ2-3; D ambiguous. The CDR3 is 13 amino acids. The germline V and J ends were trimmed by 0 bases and 7 bases, with 9 bases remaining between them. Germline-derived CDR1 and CDR2 are SGHRS and YFSETQ. CDR3 loop: CASSLDNSNTQYF. CDR3 sequence (DNA): TGCGCCAGCAGCTTGGACAACAGTAATACGCAGTATTTT.

The rearrangement uses TRBV5-1 and TRBJ2-7; possibly TRBD2 for D (5 bases). In germline, CDR1 is SGHRS, CDR2 YFSETQ. The V end was cut by 0 bases, the J end by 3 bases, with 13 bases between. The CDR3 extends over 15 amino acids. CDR3 nucleotides: TGCGCCAGCAGCTTGGCCGGACTGGACCGCTACGAGCAGTACTTC. Its translation is CASSLAGLDRYEQYF.

The chain has TRBV7-8 and TRBJ2-1; D is unresolved. The V gene lost 3 bases and the J gene lost 7 bases, with 10 bases spanning the gap. Germline assignment: CDR1 SGHVS and CDR2 FQNEAQ. This CDR3 has 13 residues. CDR3 sequence: CASSLGRRNEQFF. The CDR3 nucleotides are TGTGCCAGCAGCTTGGGCCGGCGTAATGAGCAGTTCTTC. The variable domain in full, completed from reference TRBV7-8 and TRBJ2-1, reads GAGVSQSPRYKVAKRGQDVALRCDPISGHVSLFWYQQALGQGPEFLTYFQNEAQLDKSGLPSDRFFAERPEGSVSTLKIQRTQQEDSAVYLCASSLGRRNEQFFGPGTRLTVL.

This clone has only a few counts. The rearrangement links TRBV2 to TRBJ2-7; D call uncertain. The CDR3 runs to 14 residues. Looked up from germline, CDR1 is SNHLY and CDR2 is FYNNEI. With 6 bases removed from V and 0 bases from J, the gap between germline ends came to 12 bases. The CDR3 region has the DNA TGTGCCAGCAGAAGAGATATCACCTCCTACGAGCAGTACTTC. Translating it yields CASRRDITSYEQYF.

The rearrangement links TRBV5-1 to TRBJ1-4; no clear D. Germline lookup yields CDR1 SGHRS and CDR2 YFSETQ. The CDR3 runs to 14 residues. Trimming took off 0 bases at V and 8 bases at J, with 11 bases between the two ends. CDR3 loop: CASSLGGSKEKLFF. CDR3 coding DNA: TGCGCCAGCAGCTTGGGAGGGAGTAAGGAAAAACTGTTTTTT.